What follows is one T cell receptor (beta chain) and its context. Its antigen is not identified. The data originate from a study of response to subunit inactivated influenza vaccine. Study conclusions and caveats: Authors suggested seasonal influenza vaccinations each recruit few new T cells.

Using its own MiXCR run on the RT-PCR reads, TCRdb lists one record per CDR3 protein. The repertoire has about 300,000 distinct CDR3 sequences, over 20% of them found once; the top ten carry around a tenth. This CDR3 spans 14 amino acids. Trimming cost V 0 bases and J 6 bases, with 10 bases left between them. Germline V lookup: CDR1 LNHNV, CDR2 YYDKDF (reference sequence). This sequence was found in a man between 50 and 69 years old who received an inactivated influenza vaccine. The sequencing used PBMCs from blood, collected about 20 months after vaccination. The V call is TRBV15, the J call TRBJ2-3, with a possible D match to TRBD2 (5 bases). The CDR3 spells CATSREDFRDTQYF. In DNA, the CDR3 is TGTGCCACCAGCAGAGAGGACTTCAGGGATACGCAGTATTTT.